Listed here are 10 T cell receptor beta chains from one sample, sequenced in a study of T cell changes during pregnancy in multiple sclerosis. Method: immunoSEQ multiplex PCR; TCRdb's copy keeps in-frame clones and lacks some. This repertoire shows fewer than 130,000 clones, about 89% found once; its top ten account for 3% to 3.5%. This specimen consisted of peripheral blood, obtained after pregnancy. The receptors come from a female donor with multiple sclerosis, enrolled in a pregnancy study.

The chain carries TRBV16 and TRBJ2-7; D perhaps matches TRBD2 (5 bases). Deletions cut 4 bases from V and 5 bases from J, with 6 bases between. The CDR3 contains 11 residues. The V gene's germline CDR1 is KGHSY and CDR2 FQNENV. CDR3 bases: TGTGCCAGCAGCCCGAGGGACGAGCAGTACTTC. This encodes CASSPRDEQYF.

This chain uses TRBV7-9 with TRBJ1-1; D remains ambiguous. The CDR3 contains 13 residues. V dropped 2 bases and J dropped 2 bases, with 6 bases sitting between them. CDR1 is SEHNR and CDR2 is FQNEAQ in the germline V gene (reference sequence). Here the CDR3 DNA reads TGTGCCAGCAGCTTACCAGATAACACTGAAGCTTTCTTT. Translated: CASSLPDNTEAFF.

This rearrangement joins TRBV7-8 to TRBJ1-5, with D perhaps matching TRBD1 (5 bases). CDR1 and CDR2 (germline): SGHVS, FQNEAQ. Trimming removed 1 base from V and 4 bases from J, with 11 bases in between. The CDR3 runs to 15 residues. CDR3: CASSLVQGSNQPQHF. DNA of the CDR3: TGTGCCAGCAGCTTAGTTCAGGGCTCAAATCAGCCCCAGCATTTT.

Here the CDR3 reads CASSEFGGANTGELFF. DNA of the CDR3: TGTGCCAGCAGTGAATTTGGGGGGGCGAACACCGGGGAGCTGTTTTTT. The chain is built from TRBV6-1 and TRBJ2-2, with 7 bases lining up with TRBD2. The CDR3 contains 16 residues. The germline V gene has CDR1 MNHNS and CDR2 SASEGT. Trimming removed 2 bases from V and 0 bases from J; junction bases left unmatched: 3.

This chain connects TRBV4-1 to TRBJ1-1; TRBD1 might be the D (6 bases). Germline V gene sequence: CDR1 MGHRA, CDR2 YSYEKL. This CDR3 contains 15 residues. The V end lost 1 base, the J end lost 2 bases, and 11 bases lay between the germline ends. DNA of the CDR3: TGCGCCAGCAGCCAAGTGGCAGGGGTTAACACTGAAGCTTTCTTT. It specifies CASSQVAGVNTEAFF.

Only a few counts were recorded for this clone. The V and J genes are TRBV6-1 and TRBJ1-6, with D possibly TRBD1 on 5 matching bases. Germline V lookup: CDR1 MNHNS, CDR2 SASEGT. CDR3 length: 16 residues. V dropped 2 bases and J dropped 7 bases, with 15 bases sitting between them. The DNA of the CDR3 is TGTGCCAGCAGTGAAAACGCGGGACGGCTAAATTCACCCCTCCACTTT. It codes for CASSENAGRLNSPLHF.

This clone was detected once. V is TRBV4-1 and J is TRBJ2-5; a weak D match, TRBD2 (5 bases). The CDR3 consists of 15 residues. V was cut by 0 bases and J by 5 bases, with 13 bases left in between. CDR1 and CDR2 from the germline V gene are MGHRA and YSYEKL. CDR3 DNA: TGCGCCAGCAGCCAAGAACGGGGAGTGTGGGAGACCCAGTACTTC. It codes for CASSQERGVWETQYF.

The chain uses TRBV9 and TRBJ1-1; 7 nucleotides agree with TRBD1. CDR3 length equals 16 residues. Trimming cost V 3 bases and J 0 bases; bases outside gene matches: 8. CDR1 SGDLS and CDR2 YYNGEE come from the germline V gene. The DNA for the CDR3 is TGTGCCAGCAGCGCACGACAGGGTGTAATGAACACTGAAGCTTTCTTT. It encodes CASSARQGVMNTEAFF.

V gene TRBV6-5 combines with J gene TRBJ2-7; the match to TRBD1 covers 9 bases. J lost 2 bases, V lost 2 bases, and 4 bases had no gene match. CDR3 length: 15 amino acids. Germline CDR1 MNHEY, CDR2 SVGAGI. This chain's CDR3 is CASSYRTGETYEQYF. CDR3 nucleotide sequence: TGTGCCAGCAGTTACCGGACAGGGGAAACCTACGAGCAGTACTTC.

The chain couples TRBV2 to TRBJ2-5, with TRBD2 identical over 13 bases. The CDR3 runs 13 residues. V dropped 8 bases and J dropped 4; count of bases not matched to a gene: 1. Germline V gives CDR1 SNHLY, CDR2 FYNNEI. The CDR3 region is CASRTSGGETQYF. CDR3 coding DNA: TGTGCCAGCCGGACTAGCGGGGGAGAGACCCAGTACTTC.